These 11 T cell receptor beta chains came from one sample sequenced in a study of cytomegalovirus exposure and HLA in healthy donors. TCRdb's copy holds only in-frame clones and misses some; the assay was immunoSEQ multiplex PCR. The sample lists some 90,000 clones; approximately 88% were seen once. The sequencing sample was made of PBMCs. The origin of the receptors is a woman in her 30s in good health and CMV-seronegative.

The genes are TRBV6-1 and TRBJ1-1; D may be TRBD1 (6 bases). The CDR3 loop spans 14 amino acids. Germline CDR1 reads MNHNS; CDR2 reads SASEGT. V dropped 1 base and J dropped 11 bases, with 17 bases sitting between them. CDR3 protein: CASSEDSQGGGAFF. As DNA, the CDR3 is TGTGCCAGCAGTGAAGACAGCCAGGGAGGGGGGGCTTTCTTT.

The chain joins TRBV28 to TRBJ2-3; TRBD1 aligns across 7 bases. The length of the CDR3 is 14 residues. Germline-derived CDR1 and CDR2 are MDHEN and SYDVKM. J was trimmed by 1 base and V by 5 bases; bases with no gene match: 3. The CDR3 reads CASSQTGGTDTQYF. The CDR3 nucleotides are TGTGCCAGCAGTCAAACAGGGGGCACAGATACGCAGTATTTT.

The V call is TRBV10-3, the J call TRBJ2-7; the match to TRBD1 covers 10 bases. With 3 bases clipped from V and 4 bases from J, the junction kept 6 bases outside the gene matches. The germline V gene has CDR1 ENHRY and CDR2 SYGVKD. This CDR3 comprises 15 residues. The CDR3 protein is CAISDPRDRGYEQYF. CDR3 sequence (DNA): TGTGCCATCAGTGACCCCCGGGACAGGGGATACGAGCAGTACTTC.

The V call is TRBV15, the J call TRBJ2-1; 9 nucleotides align to TRBD1. Germline CDR1 LNHNV, CDR2 YYDKDF (reference sequence). The CDR3 extends over 17 amino acids. Trimming took 3 bases from V and 6 from J; bases not matched to a gene: 12. Here the CDR3 reads CATSRGQGKDPSNEQFF. The CDR3 region has the DNA TGTGCCACCAGCAGGGGACAGGGAAAAGATCCGTCCAATGAGCAGTTCTTC.

This rearrangement joins TRBV28 to TRBJ2-3, with 12 bases aligning to TRBD2. Trimming at V came to 6 bases and at J to 4 bases, leaving 5 bases not matched to a gene. CDR1 is MDHEN and CDR2 is SYDVKM in the germline V gene. The CDR3 covers 15 residues. The CDR3 nucleotides read TGTGCCAGCAGCGGGACTAGCGGGCACCCAGATACGCAGTATTTT. Protein sequence: CASSGTSGHPDTQYF.

The chain joins TRBV4-3 to TRBJ1-5; maybe TRBD1 (6 bases). Germline lookup yields CDR1 LGHNA and CDR2 YSLEER. This CDR3 has 15 amino acids. V was pared by 4 bases and J by 1 base, with 11 bases between. CDR3 protein: CASSPHRVSNQPQHF. CDR3 in DNA: TGCGCCAGCAGCCCCCACAGGGTCAGCAATCAGCCCCAGCATTTT.

This clone was seen only once. The chain has TRBV5-1 and TRBJ1-1, with 7 bases that match TRBD1. Per germline, CDR1 SGHRS and CDR2 YFSETQ. The CDR3 loop spans 15 amino acids. V shed 4 bases and J 1 base; nucleotides not matched to a gene: 7. DNA of the CDR3: TGCGCCAGCAGCGGGTCAGGGGGATGGAACACTGAAGCTTTCTTT. Protein product: CASSGSGGWNTEAFF.

The CDR3, as DNA: TGTGCCAGCAGTCCCTGGCAGGGGGTCGGGACCGGGGAGCTGTTTTTT. Amino acid sequence: CASSPWQGVGTGELFF. The rearrangement joins TRBV27 to TRBJ2-2, with 7 bases lining up with TRBD1. The V and J ends lost 5 bases and 5 bases, in that order; junction bases with no gene match: 11. CDR1 MNHEY and CDR2 SMNVEV come from the germline V gene (reference sequence). The CDR3 is 16 amino acids.

This chain joins TRBV11-1 and TRBJ2-3, with TRBD1 identical over 7 bases. The CDR3 consists of 14 residues. Germline CDR1 and CDR2: SGHAT and FQDESV (reference sequence). V shed 4 bases, J shed 1 base, and the junction held 2 bases outside the gene matches. CDR3 residues: CASSYDRGTDTQYF. CDR3 bases: TGTGCCAGCAGCTACGACAGGGGCACAGATACGCAGTATTTT.

The genes are TRBV2 and TRBJ2-5; 12 bases map to TRBD2. Germline trimming cut 9 bases from V and 4 bases from J; bases unmatched to any gene: 9. Germline CDR1 reads SNHLY; CDR2 reads FYNNEI. This CDR3 comprises 15 residues. For the CDR3, the DNA is TGTGCCAGTCAGACTAGCGGGAGTGTACGAGAGACCCAGTACTTC. Amino acid sequence: CASQTSGSVRETQYF.

The chain carries TRBV2 and TRBJ2-1; D possibly corresponds to TRBD1 (6 bases). The ends were cut back, 8 bases at V and 7 bases at J, with 15 bases in the middle. Per germline, CDR1 SNHLY and CDR2 FYNNEI. The CDR3 sequence is 13 residues long. CDR3 sequence reads: CASLPLRGNEQFF. CDR3 DNA sequence: TGTGCCAGCTTACCGCTCAGGGGAAATGAGCAGTTCTTC.